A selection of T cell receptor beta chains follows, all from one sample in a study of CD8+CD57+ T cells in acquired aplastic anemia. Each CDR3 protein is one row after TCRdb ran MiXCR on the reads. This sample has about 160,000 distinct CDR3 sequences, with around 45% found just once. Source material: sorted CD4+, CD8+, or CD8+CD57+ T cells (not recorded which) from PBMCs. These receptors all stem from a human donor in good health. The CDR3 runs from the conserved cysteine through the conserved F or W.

CASSLEASGGGEQFF	TRBJ2-1	TRBV5-1
CATSDAWTSGQFF	TRBJ2-1	TRBV24-1
CASSKDLDQPQHF	TRBJ1-5	TRBV7-8
CASSQGVGGPYNEQFF	TRBJ2-1	TRBV4-2
CASSLGGQGVRLAFF	TRBJ1-1	TRBV5-1
CASSGTGGLQPQHF	TRBJ1-5	TRBV2
CASSYTTRTFGANVLTF	TRBJ2-6	TRBV6-5
CASSLGGANSPLHF	TRBJ1-6	TRBV10-3
CASSLGGPNQETQYF	TRBJ2-5	TRBV5-1
CASGRDREYNEQFF	TRBJ2-1	TRBV11-2